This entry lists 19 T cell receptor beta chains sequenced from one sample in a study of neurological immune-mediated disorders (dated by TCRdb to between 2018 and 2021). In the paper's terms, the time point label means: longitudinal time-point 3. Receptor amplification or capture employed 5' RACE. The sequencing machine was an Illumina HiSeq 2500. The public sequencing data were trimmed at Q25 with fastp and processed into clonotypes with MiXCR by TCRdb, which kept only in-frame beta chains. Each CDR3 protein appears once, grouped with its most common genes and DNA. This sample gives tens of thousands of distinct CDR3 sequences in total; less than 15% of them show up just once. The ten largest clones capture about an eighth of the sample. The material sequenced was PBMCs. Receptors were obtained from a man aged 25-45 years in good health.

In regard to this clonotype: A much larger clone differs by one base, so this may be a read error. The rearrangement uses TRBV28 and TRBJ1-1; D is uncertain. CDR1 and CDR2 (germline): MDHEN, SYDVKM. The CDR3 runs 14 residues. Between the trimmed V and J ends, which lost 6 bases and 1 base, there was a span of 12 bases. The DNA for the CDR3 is TGTGCCAGCAGCCCCTTGAGGCGGAACACTGAAGCTTTCTTT. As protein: CASSPLRRNTEAFF. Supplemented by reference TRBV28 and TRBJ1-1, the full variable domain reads DVKVTQSSRYLVKRTGEKVFLECVQDMDHENMFWYRQDPGLGLRLIYFSYDVKMKEKGDIPEGYSVSREKKERFSLILESASTNQTSMYLCASSPLRRNTEAFFGQGTRLTVV.

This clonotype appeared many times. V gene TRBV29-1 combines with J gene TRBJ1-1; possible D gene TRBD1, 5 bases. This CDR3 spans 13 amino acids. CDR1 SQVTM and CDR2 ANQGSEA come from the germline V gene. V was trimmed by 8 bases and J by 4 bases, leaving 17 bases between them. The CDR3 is CSTRKTDTTEAFF. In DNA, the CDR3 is TGCAGCACACGGAAAACGGACACCACTGAAGCTTTCTTT.

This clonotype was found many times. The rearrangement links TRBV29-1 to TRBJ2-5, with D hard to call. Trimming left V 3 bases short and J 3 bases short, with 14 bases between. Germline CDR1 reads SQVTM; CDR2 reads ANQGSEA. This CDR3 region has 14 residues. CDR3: CSVDRTQREETQYF. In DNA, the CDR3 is TGCAGCGTTGATAGGACCCAACGGGAAGAGACCCAGTACTTC.

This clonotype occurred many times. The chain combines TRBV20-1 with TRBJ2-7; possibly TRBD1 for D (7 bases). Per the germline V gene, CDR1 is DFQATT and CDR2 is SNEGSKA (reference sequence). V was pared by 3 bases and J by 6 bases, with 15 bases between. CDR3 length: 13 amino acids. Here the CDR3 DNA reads TGCAGTGCTAGTGCGGGACAGACCGCCGAGCAGTACTTC. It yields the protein CSASAGQTAEQYF.

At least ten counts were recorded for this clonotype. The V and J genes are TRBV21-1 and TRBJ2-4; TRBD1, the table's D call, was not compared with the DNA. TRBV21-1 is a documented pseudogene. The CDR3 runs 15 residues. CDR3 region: CASSKGPGPKNIQYF. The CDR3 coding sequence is TGTGCCAGCAGCAAAGGGCCAGGGCCCAAAAACATTCAGTACTTC.

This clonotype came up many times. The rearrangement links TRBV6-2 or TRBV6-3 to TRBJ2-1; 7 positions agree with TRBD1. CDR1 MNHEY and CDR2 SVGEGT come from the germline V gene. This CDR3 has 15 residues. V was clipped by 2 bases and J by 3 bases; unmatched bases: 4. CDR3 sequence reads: CASSYGTDSYNEQFF. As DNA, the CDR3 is TGTGCCAGCAGTTACGGGACAGACAGCTACAATGAGCAGTTCTTC.

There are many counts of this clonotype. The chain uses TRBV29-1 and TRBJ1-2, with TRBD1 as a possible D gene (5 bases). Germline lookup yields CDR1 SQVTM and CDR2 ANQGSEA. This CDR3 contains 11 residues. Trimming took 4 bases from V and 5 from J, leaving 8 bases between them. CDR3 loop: CSVGGGYGYTF. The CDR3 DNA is TGCAGCGTTGGGGGCGGGTATGGCTACACCTTC.

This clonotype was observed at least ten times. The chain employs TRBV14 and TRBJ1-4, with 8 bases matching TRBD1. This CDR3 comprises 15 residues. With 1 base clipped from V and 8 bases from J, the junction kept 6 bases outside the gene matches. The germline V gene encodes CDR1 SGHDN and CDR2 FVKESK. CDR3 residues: CASSQAQGAGEKLFF. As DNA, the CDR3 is TGTGCCAGCAGCCAAGCTCAGGGGGCCGGAGAAAAACTGTTTTTT.

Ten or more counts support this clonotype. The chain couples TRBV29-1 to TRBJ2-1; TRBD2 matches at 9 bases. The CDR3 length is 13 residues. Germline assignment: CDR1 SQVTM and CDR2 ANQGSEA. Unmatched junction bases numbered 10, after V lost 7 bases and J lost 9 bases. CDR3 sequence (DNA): TGCAGCGCCGAGGGCGGGAGGGGGGCTGAGCAGTTCTTC. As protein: CSAEGGRGAEQFF.

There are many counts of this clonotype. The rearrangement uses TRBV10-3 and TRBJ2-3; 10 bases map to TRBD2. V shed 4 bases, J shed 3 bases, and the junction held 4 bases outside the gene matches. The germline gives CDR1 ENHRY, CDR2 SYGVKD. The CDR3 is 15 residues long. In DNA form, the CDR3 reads TGTGCCATCAGTGCCCCGGGACTAGCGACAGATACGCAGTATTTT. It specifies CAISAPGLATDTQYF.

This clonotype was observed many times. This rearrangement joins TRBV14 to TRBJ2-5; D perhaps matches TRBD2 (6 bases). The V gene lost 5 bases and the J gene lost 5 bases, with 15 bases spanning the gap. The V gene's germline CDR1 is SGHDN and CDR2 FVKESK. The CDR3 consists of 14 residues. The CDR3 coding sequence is TGTGCCAGCAGCATTCGACTAGGTGGCGAGACCCAGTACTTC. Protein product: CASSIRLGGETQYF. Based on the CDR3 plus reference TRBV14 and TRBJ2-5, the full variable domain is EAGVTQFPSHSVIEKGQTVTLRCDPISGHDNLYWYRRVMGKEIKFLLHFVKESKQDESGMPNNRFLAERTGGTYSTLKVQPAELEDSGVYFCASSIRLGGETQYFGPGTRLLVL.

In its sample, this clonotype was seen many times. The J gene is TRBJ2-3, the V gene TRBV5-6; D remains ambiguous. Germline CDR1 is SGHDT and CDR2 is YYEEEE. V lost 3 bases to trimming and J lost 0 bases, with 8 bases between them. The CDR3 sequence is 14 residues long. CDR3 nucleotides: TGTGCCAGCAGCTCCCTGGGGAGCACAGATACGCAGTATTTT. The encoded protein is CASSSLGSTDTQYF.

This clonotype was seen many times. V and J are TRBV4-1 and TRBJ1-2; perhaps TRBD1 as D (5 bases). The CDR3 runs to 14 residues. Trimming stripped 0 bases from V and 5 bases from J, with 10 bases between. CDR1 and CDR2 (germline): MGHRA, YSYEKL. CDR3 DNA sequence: TGCGCCAGCAGCCAAGAAAGGACAAGTTATGGCTACACCTTC. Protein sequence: CASSQERTSYGYTF.

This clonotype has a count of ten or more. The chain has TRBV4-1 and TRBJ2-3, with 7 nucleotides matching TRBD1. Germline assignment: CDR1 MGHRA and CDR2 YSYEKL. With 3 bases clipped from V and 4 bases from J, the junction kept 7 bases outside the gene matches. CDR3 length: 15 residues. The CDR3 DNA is TGCGCCAGCAGCCACGTCAGGGGGACGGCAGATACGCAGTATTTT. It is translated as CASSHVRGTADTQYF.

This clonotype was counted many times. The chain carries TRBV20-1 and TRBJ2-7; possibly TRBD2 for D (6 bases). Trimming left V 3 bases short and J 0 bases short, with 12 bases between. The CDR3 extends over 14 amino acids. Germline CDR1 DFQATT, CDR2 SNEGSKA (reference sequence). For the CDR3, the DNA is TGCAGTGCTAGCCAGCGGGCCCACTCCTACGAGCAGTACTTC. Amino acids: CSASQRAHSYEQYF.

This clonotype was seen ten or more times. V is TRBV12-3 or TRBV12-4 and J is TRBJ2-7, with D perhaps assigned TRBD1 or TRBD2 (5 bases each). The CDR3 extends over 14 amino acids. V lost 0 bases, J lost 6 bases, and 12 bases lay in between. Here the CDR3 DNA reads TGTGCCAGCAGTTTAGCGCCGGGACGGAGCGAGCAGTACTTC. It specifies CASSLAPGRSEQYF.

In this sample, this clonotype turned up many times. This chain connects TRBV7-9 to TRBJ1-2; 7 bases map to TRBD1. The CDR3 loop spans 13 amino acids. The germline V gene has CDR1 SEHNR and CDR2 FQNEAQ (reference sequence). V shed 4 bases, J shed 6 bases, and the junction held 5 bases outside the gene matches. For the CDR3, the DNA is TGTGCCAGCAGCTCCGACAGGGCCCATGGCTACACCTTC. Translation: CASSSDRAHGYTF.

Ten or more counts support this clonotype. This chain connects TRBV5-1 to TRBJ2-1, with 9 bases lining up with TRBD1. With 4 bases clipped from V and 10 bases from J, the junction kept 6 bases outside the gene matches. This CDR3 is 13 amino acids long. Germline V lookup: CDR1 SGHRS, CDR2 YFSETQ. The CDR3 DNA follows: TGCGCCAGCAGCCAGGGACAGGGCAGCGAGCAGTTCTTC. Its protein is CASSQGQGSEQFF. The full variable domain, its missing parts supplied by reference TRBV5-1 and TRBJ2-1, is KAGVTQTPRYLIKTRGQQVTLSCSPISGHRSVSWYQQTPGQGLQFLFEYFSETQRNKGNFPGRFSGRQFSNSRSEMNVSTLELGDSALYLCASSQGQGSEQFFGPGTRLTVL.

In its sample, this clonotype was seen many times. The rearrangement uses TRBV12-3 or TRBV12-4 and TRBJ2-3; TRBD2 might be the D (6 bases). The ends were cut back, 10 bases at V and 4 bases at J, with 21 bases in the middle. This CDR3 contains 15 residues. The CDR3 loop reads CATGTPEIGPDTQYF. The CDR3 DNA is TGTGCCACCGGGACTCCGGAGATAGGGCCAGATACGCAGTATTTT.